Following are 31 T cell receptor beta chains from one sample sequenced in a study of T cells in localized non-small cell lung cancer. Profiled with immunoSEQ multiplex PCR; TCRdb holds only in-frame clones, not every one. The table records 8,500 or so clones, around 87% of them present only once. Sequencing was performed on peripheral blood, taken before any cancer treatment. These receptors originate from a male donor older than 55 with stage III lung adenocarcinoma.

The chain recombines TRBV6-6 with TRBJ2-2, with D uncertain. CDR3 length: 12 residues. Per the germline V gene, CDR1 is MNHNY and CDR2 is SVGAGI (reference sequence). Trimming took 6 bases from V and 5 from J, leaving 7 bases between them. The CDR3 nucleotides read TGTGCCAGCAGCCAATGGACCGGGGAGCTGTTTTTT. It encodes CASSQWTGELFF.

This chain uses TRBV11-3 with TRBJ1-1; D is ambiguous. V lost 3 bases to trimming and J lost 3 bases, with 11 bases between them. CDR1 and CDR2 from the germline V gene are SGHNT and YENEEA. The CDR3 is 14 amino acids. DNA for the CDR3: TGTGCCAGCAGCTTTGGAGGTCTTGACACTGAAGCTTTCTTT. This encodes CASSFGGLDTEAFF.

The V and J genes are TRBV9 and TRBJ2-1, with 9 bases aligning to TRBD1. The CDR3 spans 15 residues. Germline CDR1 SGDLS, CDR2 YYNGEE. Trimming took 5 bases from V and 1 from J; bases not matched to a gene: 4. The CDR3 nucleotides are TGTGCCAGCAGTTCCGGGACAGGGTCCTACAATGAGCAGTTCTTC. It encodes CASSSGTGSYNEQFF.

The chain uses TRBV5-4 and TRBJ1-4, with 8 bases fitting TRBD1. Germline CDR1 SGHNT, CDR2 YYREEE (reference sequence). The V segment lost 4 bases and the J segment 1 base; nucleotides outside the gene matches: 3. The CDR3 runs 15 residues. The chain's CDR3 is CASSAGGRTNEKLFF. The DNA for the CDR3 is TGTGCCAGCAGCGCAGGGGGCAGAACTAATGAAAAACTGTTTTTT.

This chain's CDR3 is CASTPTGTVYGYTF. The DNA of the CDR3 is TGTGCCAGCACCCCAACCGGGACAGTCTATGGCTACACCTTC. The V gene is TRBV6-1, the J gene TRBJ1-2; 7 positions agree with TRBD1. Looked up from germline, CDR1 is MNHNS and CDR2 is SASEGT. This CDR3 region has 14 residues. Trimming cost V 7 bases and J 4 bases; bases outside gene matches: 9.

This chain uses TRBV7-6 with TRBJ2-3, with D possibly being TRBD2 (10 bases). V lost 3 bases and J lost 0, with 25 bases in between. The CDR3 extends over 20 amino acids. Germline V gene lookup returns CDR1 SGHVS and CDR2 FNYEAQ. In nucleotides, the CDR3 is TGTGCCAGCAGCTTTGCCCGGACAGGGGTAGCGGGGGGTAGCACAGATACGCAGTATTTT. Translating it yields CASSFARTGVAGGSTDTQYF.

This chain connects TRBV13 to TRBJ1-6, with 8 bases fitting TRBD1. This CDR3 contains 16 residues. Germline trimming cut 5 bases from V and 4 bases from J; bases unmatched to any gene: 7. In germline, CDR1 is PRHDT, CDR2 FYEKMQ (reference sequence). The CDR3 spells CASSRTGNEYNSPLHF. CDR3 sequence (DNA): TGTGCCAGCAGCCGGACAGGGAACGAGTATAATTCACCCCTCCACTTT.

The CDR3 DNA reads as TGCAGCGTTGTGGGGACAGTAGGGAGTGAGCAGTTCTTC. Translation: CSVVGTVGSEQFF. The chain has TRBV29-1 and TRBJ2-1; 7 bases match TRBD1. The CDR3 runs 13 residues. V trimming: 4 bases; J trimming: 9 bases; junction bases outside the gene matches: 9. Germline CDR1 is SQVTM and CDR2 is ANQGSEA.

This sequence joins TRBV18 and TRBJ2-5, with a tentative D call TRBD1 (7 bases). CDR1 is KGHSH, CDR2 LQKENI, per germline. CDR3 length: 15 amino acids. The V and J ends lost 5 bases and 5 bases respectively, with 18 bases between them. The CDR3 DNA is TGTGCCAGCTCAACCCGACAGGGTCGGGGGGAGACCCAGTACTTC. Translation gives CASSTRQGRGETQYF.

The chain has TRBV28 and TRBJ1-1, with D tentatively TRBD1 (6 bases). V was trimmed by 11 bases and J by 5 bases, leaving 15 bases between them. The CDR3 sequence is 12 residues long. Germline V CDR1 and CDR2: MDHEN, SYDVKM. The DNA of the CDR3 is TGTGCCTCCCGGGGGGCGTATACTGAAGCTTTCTTT. It codes for CASRGAYTEAFF. Full variable domain (outside the CDR3, taken from reference TRBV28 and TRBJ1-1): DVKVTQSSRYLVKRTGEKVFLECVQDMDHENMFWYRQDPGLGLRLIYFSYDVKMKEKGDIPEGYSVSREKKERFSLILESASTNQTSMYLCASRGAYTEAFFGQGTRLTVV.

The rearrangement links TRBV11-3 to TRBJ2-5, with 8 bases lining up with TRBD1. The V gene's germline CDR1 is SGHNT and CDR2 YENEEA. J was trimmed by 5 bases and V by 4 bases; bases with no gene match: 6. This CDR3 is built from 14 residues. CDR3 nucleotide sequence: TGTGCCAGCAGCTCCGGACAGGGCTATGAGACCCAGTACTTC. Translating gives CASSSGQGYETQYF.

This chain joins TRBV6-5 and TRBJ2-3; 7 bases line up with TRBD1. Germline lookup yields CDR1 MNHEY and CDR2 SVGAGI. Losses at the gene ends were 0 bases for V and 1 base for J; bases not matched to a gene: 4. The CDR3 is made up of 16 amino acids. The CDR3 is CASSYSYTGGTDTQYF. The CDR3 DNA reads as TGTGCCAGCAGTTACTCTTACACAGGGGGCACAGATACGCAGTATTTT.

Turning to this clone: One junction end does not reproduce the germline sequence, and a read error may be involved. This chain connects TRBV20-1 to TRBJ2-3; D is perhaps TRBD2 (5 bases). The CDR3 runs 11 residues. In germline, CDR1 is DFQATT, CDR2 SNEGSKA (reference sequence). CDR3 sequence (DNA): TGTGGGAAGCGGAGCACAGATACGCAGTATTTT. Its protein is CGKRSTDTQYF.

The genes are TRBV5-8 and TRBJ1-5, with 9 bases fitting TRBD1. The germline V gene encodes CDR1 SGHTS and CDR2 YDEGEE. The junction had 7 bases not matched to a gene; V was cut back by 0 bases and J by 6 bases. This CDR3 comprises 16 residues. The CDR3 coding sequence is TGTGCCAGCAGCTTGGGAGACAGGGGGTTGAGTCAGCCCCAGCATTTT. It translates to CASSLGDRGLSQPQHF.

The chain carries TRBV2 and TRBJ1-6; D remains ambiguous. Trimming removed 1 base from V and 9 bases from J, with 13 bases in between. Per germline, CDR1 SNHLY and CDR2 FYNNEI. The CDR3 covers 15 residues. The CDR3 loop is CASSEGAGLSSPLHF. The CDR3 DNA sequence: TGTGCCAGCAGTGAAGGAGCCGGGTTGAGTTCACCCCTCCACTTT.

V gene TRBV28 combines with J gene TRBJ1-2, with D unclear. Trimming left V 9 bases short and J 1 base short, with 15 bases between. Germline V gene lookup returns CDR1 MDHEN and CDR2 SYDVKM. The length of the CDR3 is 14 residues. CDR3 bases: TGTGCCAGTTCTCTTGGCAGCGATAACTATGGCTACACCTTC. This sequence encodes CASSLGSDNYGYTF.

The chain is built from TRBV6-5 and TRBJ2-7, with D uncertain. Germline V CDR1 and CDR2: MNHEY, SVGAGI. CDR3 size: 12 residues. The V gene lost 0 bases and the J gene lost 7 bases, with 7 bases spanning the gap. The CDR3 DNA follows: TGTGCCAGCAGTTACTCGAAAATTGAGCAGTACTTC. It yields the protein CASSYSKIEQYF.

The chain uses TRBV19 and TRBJ2-7; D could derive from TRBD1 or TRBD2 (5 bases each). Trimming pared 0 bases from V and 4 bases from J, leaving 16 bases between. The CDR3 totals 16 residues. From germline, CDR1 is LNHDA and CDR2 SQIVND (reference sequence). The DNA of the CDR3 is TGTGCCAGTAGTATAGAGACCCGGGACCCTGGGTACGAGCAGTACTTC. It is translated as CASSIETRDPGYEQYF.

The V call is TRBV6-6, the J call TRBJ1-2; TRBD1 matches 10 bases. The trim removed 5 bases at V and 0 bases at J, leaving 3 bases unmatched. CDR1 is MNHNY and CDR2 is SVGAGI in the germline V gene (reference sequence). CDR3 length: 15 amino acids. The CDR3 region is CASSPGTGANYGYTF. DNA for the CDR3: TGTGCCAGCAGTCCCGGGACAGGGGCTAACTATGGCTACACCTTC.

The chain links TRBV4-1 to TRBJ1-4, with 10 bases fitting TRBD1. Germline values: CDR1 MGHRA, CDR2 YSYEKL. The CDR3 loop spans 16 amino acids. Trimming removed 1 base from V and 4 bases from J; junction bases left unmatched: 3. CDR3 sequence: CASSQGQGAGNEKLFF. The CDR3 nucleotides read TGCGCCAGCAGCCAAGGACAGGGGGCGGGTAATGAAAAACTGTTTTTT.

The chain joins TRBV7-9 to TRBJ2-2, with 8 bases fitting TRBD1. The germline V gene has CDR1 SEHNR and CDR2 FQNEAQ (reference sequence). J was trimmed by 5 bases and V by 2 bases; bases with no gene match: 1. The CDR3 runs 14 residues. CDR3 sequence reads: CASSLQGATGELFF. The CDR3 coding sequence is TGTGCCAGCAGCTTACAGGGGGCGACCGGGGAGCTGTTTTTT.

The J gene is TRBJ2-7, the V gene TRBV25-1, with 7 bases fitting TRBD2. Germline CDR1 MGHDK, CDR2 SYGVNS. CDR3 length equals 15 residues. Trimming took 4 bases from V and 2 from J; bases not matched to a gene: 8. This CDR3 is CASSGSGLVPYEQYF. The CDR3 nucleotides are TGTGCCAGCAGTGGCTCAGGACTAGTCCCCTACGAGCAGTACTTC.

This chain joins TRBV6-4 and TRBJ2-5; tentative D call: TRBD1 (8 bases). V shed 4 bases and J shed 1 base, with 16 bases lying between them. The CDR3 extends over 16 amino acids. CDR1 and CDR2 from the germline V gene are MRHNA and SNTAGT. The CDR3 here is CASSVEQGGTQETQYF. The CDR3 bases are TGTGCCAGCAGTGTTGAACAGGGGGGGACCCAAGAGACCCAGTACTTC.

This chain uses TRBV29-1 with TRBJ2-5, with D possibly being TRBD2 (5 bases). The ends were cut back, 6 bases at V and 5 bases at J, with 16 bases in the middle. The CDR3 length is 13 residues. Germline values: CDR1 SQVTM, CDR2 ANQGSEA. The chain's CDR3 is CSVPRGSSETQYF. DNA for the CDR3: TGCAGCGTCCCCCGAGGGAGTAGTGAGACCCAGTACTTC.

V gene TRBV2 combines with J gene TRBJ2-1, with no clear D. Trimming took off 2 bases at V and 4 bases at J, with 6 bases between the two ends. This CDR3 has 13 amino acids. The germline gives CDR1 SNHLY, CDR2 FYNNEI. The CDR3 DNA reads TGTGCCAGCAGTGAAATACTGTACAATGAGCAGTTCTTC. Translation: CASSEILYNEQFF.

This sequence joins TRBV7-9 and TRBJ2-6, with D hard to call. Germline CDR1 is SEHNR and CDR2 is FQNEAQ (reference sequence). The length of the CDR3 is 13 residues. The V gene lost 4 bases and the J gene lost 4 bases, with 5 bases spanning the gap. CDR3 DNA: TGTGCCAGCAGCTCGAGCGGGGCCAACGTCCTGACTTTC. It specifies CASSSSGANVLTF.

This clone was counted once. The chain couples TRBV28 to TRBJ2-1; D ambiguous. The V end lost 6 bases, the J end lost 0 bases, and 12 bases lay between the germline ends. CDR1 is MDHEN and CDR2 is SYDVKM in the germline V gene. The CDR3 contains 15 residues. In nucleotides, the CDR3 is TGTGCCAGCAGCCCGACTGTAAGCTCCTACAATGAGCAGTTCTTC. Its protein product is CASSPTVSSYNEQFF. The full variable domain, in which reference TRBV28 and TRBJ2-1 provide the parts outside the CDR3, is DVKVTQSSRYLVKRTGEKVFLECVQDMDHENMFWYRQDPGLGLRLIYFSYDVKMKEKGDIPEGYSVSREKKERFSLILESASTNQTSMYLCASSPTVSSYNEQFFGPGTRLTVL.

This sequence joins TRBV5-4 and TRBJ2-1, with D possibly TRBD2 on 5 matching bases. Trimming took 2 bases from V and 8 from J, leaving 11 bases between them. The germline V gene encodes CDR1 SGHNT and CDR2 YYREEE (reference sequence). The CDR3 runs 13 residues. The CDR3 here is CASSLPSFHEQFF. The CDR3 nucleotides are TGTGCCAGCAGCTTACCTAGCTTCCATGAGCAGTTCTTC.

This sequence joins TRBV11-2 and TRBJ2-6; 9 nucleotides line up with TRBD1. The CDR3 is 16 amino acids. Germline V CDR1 and CDR2: SGHAT, FQNNGV. Trimming cost V 5 bases and J 3 bases; bases outside gene matches: 5. The CDR3: CASSPRDRVGANVLTF. The CDR3 region has the DNA TGTGCCAGCAGCCCTAGGGACAGGGTTGGGGCCAACGTCCTGACTTTC.

This clone was recorded once. V usage is TRBV10-3 and J usage is TRBJ2-3; weak D call: TRBD2 (6 bases). The germline CDR1 and CDR2 sequences are ENHRY and SYGVKD. Trimming left V 6 bases short and J 9 bases short, with 22 bases between. The CDR3 length is 15 residues. CDR3 residues: CAISPGEAGYETQYF. The DNA of the CDR3 is TGTGCCATCAGCCCCGGGGAGGCGGGGTATGAGACGCAGTATTTT.

The J gene is TRBJ2-7, the V gene TRBV13, with a tentative D call TRBD2 (5 bases). The ends were cut back, 5 bases at V and 3 bases at J, with 14 bases in the middle. The CDR3 consists of 14 residues. Per germline, CDR1 PRHDT and CDR2 FYEKMQ (reference sequence). The CDR3: CASSPWTRYYEQYF. The DNA of the CDR3 is TGTGCCAGCAGCCCCTGGACTCGGTACTACGAGCAGTACTTC.